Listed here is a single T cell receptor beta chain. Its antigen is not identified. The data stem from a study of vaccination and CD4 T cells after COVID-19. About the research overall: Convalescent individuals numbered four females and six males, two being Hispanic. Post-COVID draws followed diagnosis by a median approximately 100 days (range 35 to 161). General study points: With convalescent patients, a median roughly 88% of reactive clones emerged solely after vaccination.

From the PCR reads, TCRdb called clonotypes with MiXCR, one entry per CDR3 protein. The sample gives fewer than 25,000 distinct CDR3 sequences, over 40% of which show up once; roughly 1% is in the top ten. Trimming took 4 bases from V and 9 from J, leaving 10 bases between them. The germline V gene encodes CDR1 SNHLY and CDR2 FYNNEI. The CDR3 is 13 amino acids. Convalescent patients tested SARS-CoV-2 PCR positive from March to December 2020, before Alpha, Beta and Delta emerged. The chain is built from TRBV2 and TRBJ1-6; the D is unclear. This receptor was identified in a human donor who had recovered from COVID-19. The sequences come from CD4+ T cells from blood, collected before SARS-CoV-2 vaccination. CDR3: CASSVARFSPLHF. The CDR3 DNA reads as TGTGCCAGCAGTGTCGCCAGATTTTCACCCCTCCACTTT.